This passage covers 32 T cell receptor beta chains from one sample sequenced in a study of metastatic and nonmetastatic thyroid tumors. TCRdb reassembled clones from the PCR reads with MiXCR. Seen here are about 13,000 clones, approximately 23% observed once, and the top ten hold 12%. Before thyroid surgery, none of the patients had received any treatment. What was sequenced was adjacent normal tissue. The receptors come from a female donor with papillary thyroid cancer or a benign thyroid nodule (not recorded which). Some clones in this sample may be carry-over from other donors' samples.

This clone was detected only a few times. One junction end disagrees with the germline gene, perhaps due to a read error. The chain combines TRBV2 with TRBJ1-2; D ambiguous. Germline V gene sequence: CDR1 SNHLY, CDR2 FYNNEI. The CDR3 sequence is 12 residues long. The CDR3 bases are TGTGCCAACAGTGTTGAGAGGAACGGCTACACCTTC. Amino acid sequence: CANSVERNGYTF. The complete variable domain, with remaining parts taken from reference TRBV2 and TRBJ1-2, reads EPEVTQTPSHQVTQMGQEVILRCVPISNHLYFYWYRQILGQKVEFLVSFYNNEISEKSEIFDDQFSVERPDGSNFTLKIRSTKLEDSAMYFCANSVERNGYTFGSGTRLTVV.

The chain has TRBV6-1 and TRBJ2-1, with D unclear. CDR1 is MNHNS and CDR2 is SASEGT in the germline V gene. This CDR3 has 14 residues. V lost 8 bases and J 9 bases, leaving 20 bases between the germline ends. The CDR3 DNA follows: TGTGCCAGCTCCCCGGCCCCCTACACCAGTGAGCAGTTCTTC. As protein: CASSPAPYTSEQFF.

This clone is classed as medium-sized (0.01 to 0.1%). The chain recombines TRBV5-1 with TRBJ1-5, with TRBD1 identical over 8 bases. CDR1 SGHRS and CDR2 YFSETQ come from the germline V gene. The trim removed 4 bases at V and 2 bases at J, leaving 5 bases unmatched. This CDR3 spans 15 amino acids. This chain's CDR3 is CASSRTGGGNQPQHF. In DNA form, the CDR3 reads TGCGCCAGCAGCCGCACAGGGGGGGGCAATCAGCCCCAGCATTTT.

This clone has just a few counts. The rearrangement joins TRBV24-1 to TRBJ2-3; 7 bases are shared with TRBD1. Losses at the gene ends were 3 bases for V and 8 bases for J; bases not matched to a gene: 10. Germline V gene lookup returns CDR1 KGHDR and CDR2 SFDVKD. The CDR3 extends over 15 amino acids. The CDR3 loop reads CATSDPQQGRGTQYF. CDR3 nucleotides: TGTGCCACCAGTGATCCACAACAGGGGCGAGGTACGCAGTATTTT.

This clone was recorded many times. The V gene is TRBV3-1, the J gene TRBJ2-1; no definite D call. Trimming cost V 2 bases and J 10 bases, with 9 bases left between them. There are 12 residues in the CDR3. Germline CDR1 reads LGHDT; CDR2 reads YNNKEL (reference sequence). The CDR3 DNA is TGTGCCAGCAGCCAACCTTCTAGGGAGCAGTTCTTC. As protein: CASSQPSREQFF.

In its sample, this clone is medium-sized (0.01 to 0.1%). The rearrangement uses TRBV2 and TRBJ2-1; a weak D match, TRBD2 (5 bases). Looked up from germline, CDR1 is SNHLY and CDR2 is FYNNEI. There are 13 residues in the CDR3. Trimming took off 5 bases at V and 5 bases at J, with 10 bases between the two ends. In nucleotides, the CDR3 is TGTGCCAGCAGTCTACTAGGACACAATGAGCAGTTCTTC. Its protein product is CASSLLGHNEQFF.

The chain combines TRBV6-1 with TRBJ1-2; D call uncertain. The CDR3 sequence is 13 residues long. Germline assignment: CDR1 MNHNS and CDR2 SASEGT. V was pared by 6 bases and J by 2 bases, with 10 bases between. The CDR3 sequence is CASRTDKNYGYTF. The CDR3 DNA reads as TGTGCCAGCAGGACTGACAAGAACTATGGCTACACCTTC.

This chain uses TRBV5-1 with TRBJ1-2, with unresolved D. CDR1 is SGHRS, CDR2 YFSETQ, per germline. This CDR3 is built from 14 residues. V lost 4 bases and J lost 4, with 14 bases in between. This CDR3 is CASSPAGDSYGYTF. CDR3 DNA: TGCGCCAGCAGCCCCGCGGGAGATAGCTATGGCTACACCTTC.

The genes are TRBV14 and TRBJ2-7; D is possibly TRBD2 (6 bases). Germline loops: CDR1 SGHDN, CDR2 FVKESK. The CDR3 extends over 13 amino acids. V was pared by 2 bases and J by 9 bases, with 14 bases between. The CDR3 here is CASSQSPGGVQYF. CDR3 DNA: TGTGCCAGCAGCCAATCACCGGGCGGGGTGCAGTACTTC.

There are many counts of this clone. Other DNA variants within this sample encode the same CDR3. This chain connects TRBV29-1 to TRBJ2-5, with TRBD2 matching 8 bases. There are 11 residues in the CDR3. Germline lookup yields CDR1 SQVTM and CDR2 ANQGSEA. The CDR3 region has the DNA TGCGCTCAACGGGGGGGAGAGACCCAGTACTTC. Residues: CAQRGGETQYF.

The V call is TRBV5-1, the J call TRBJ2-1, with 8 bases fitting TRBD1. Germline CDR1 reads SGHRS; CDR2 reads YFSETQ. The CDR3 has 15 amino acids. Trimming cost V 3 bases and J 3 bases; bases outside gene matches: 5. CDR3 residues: CASSSVQGVYNEQFF. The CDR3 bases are TGCGCCAGCAGCTCGGTACAGGGGGTCTACAATGAGCAGTTCTTC.

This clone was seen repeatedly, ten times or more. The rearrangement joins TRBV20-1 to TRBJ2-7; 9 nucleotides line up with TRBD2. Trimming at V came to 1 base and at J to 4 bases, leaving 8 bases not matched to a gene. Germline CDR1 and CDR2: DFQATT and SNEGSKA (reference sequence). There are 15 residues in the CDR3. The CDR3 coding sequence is TGCAGTGCTAGAGGAGCGGGAGGTCGTGGGTACGAGCAGTACTTC. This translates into CSARGAGGRGYEQYF.

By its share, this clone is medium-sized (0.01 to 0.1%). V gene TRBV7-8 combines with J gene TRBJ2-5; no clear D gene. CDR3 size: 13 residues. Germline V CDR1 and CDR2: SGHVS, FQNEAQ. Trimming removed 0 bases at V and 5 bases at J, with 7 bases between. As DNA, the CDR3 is TGTGCCAGCAGCTTAGCACGGTGGGAGACCCAGTACTTC. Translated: CASSLARWETQYF.

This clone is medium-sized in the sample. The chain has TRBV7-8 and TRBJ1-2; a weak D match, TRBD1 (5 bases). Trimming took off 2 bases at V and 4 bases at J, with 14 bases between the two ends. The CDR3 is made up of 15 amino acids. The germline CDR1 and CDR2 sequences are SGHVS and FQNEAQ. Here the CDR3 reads CASSLQGSSIYGYTF. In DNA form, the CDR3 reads TGTGCCAGCAGCTTACAGGGTTCGAGTATCTATGGCTACACCTTC.

The CDR3 loop reads CASSVGSGAFAGNTIYF. In nucleotides, the CDR3 is TGTGCCAGCAGTGTCGGGTCAGGGGCCTTTGCTGGAAACACCATATATTTT. The V gene is TRBV6-4, the J gene TRBJ1-3; weak D call: TRBD1 (6 bases). The CDR3 loop spans 17 amino acids. Per germline, CDR1 MRHNA and CDR2 SNTAGT. V gave up 4 bases and J gave up 2 bases, with 18 bases separating them.

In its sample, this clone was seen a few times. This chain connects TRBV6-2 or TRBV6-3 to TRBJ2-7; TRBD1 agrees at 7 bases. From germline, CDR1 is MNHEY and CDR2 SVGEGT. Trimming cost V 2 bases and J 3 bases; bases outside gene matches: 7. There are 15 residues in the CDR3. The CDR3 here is CASSYPTGAGYEQYF. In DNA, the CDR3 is TGTGCCAGCAGTTACCCCACAGGGGCCGGCTACGAGCAGTACTTC.

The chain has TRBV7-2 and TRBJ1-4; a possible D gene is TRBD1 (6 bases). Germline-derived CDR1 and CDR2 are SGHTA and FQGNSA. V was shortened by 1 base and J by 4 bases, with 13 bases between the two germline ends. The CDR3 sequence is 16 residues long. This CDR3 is CASSLDRGQVNEKLFF. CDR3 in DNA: TGTGCCAGCAGCTTAGACCGGGGGCAAGTTAATGAAAAACTGTTTTTT.

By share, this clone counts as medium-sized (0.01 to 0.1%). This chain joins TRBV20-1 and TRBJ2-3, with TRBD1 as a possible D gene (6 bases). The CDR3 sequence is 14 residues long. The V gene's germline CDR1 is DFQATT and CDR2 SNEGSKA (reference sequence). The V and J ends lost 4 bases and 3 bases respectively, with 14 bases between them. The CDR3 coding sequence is TGCAGTGCTACAAGGGGGTCTGGTACAGATACGCAGTATTTT. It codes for CSATRGSGTDTQYF.

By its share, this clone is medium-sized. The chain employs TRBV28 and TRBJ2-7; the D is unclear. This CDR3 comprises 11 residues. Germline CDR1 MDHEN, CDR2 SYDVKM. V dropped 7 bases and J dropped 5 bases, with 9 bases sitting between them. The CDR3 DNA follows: TGTGCCAGCAAACTGAGAAACGAGCAGTACTTC. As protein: CASKLRNEQYF. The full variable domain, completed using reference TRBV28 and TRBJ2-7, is DVKVTQSSRYLVKRTGEKVFLECVQDMDHENMFWYRQDPGLGLRLIYFSYDVKMKEKGDIPEGYSVSREKKERFSLILESASTNQTSMYLCASKLRNEQYFGPGTRLTVT.

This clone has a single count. This chain's CDR3 is CASKMDETQYF. CDR3 nucleotides: TGTGCCAGCAAGATGGATGAGACCCAGTACTTC. The chain recombines TRBV27 with TRBJ2-5; the D is unclear. CDR1 and CDR2 from the germline V gene are MNHEY and SMNVEV (reference sequence). V gave up 7 bases and J gave up 5 bases, with 8 bases separating them. CDR3 size: 11 residues.

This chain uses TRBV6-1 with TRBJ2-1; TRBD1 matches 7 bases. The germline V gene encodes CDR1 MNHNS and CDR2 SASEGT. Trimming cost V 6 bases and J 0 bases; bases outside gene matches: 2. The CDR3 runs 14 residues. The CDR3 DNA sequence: TGTGCCAGCAGGACAGGGAGCTCCTACAATGAGCAGTTCTTC. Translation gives CASRTGSSYNEQFF.

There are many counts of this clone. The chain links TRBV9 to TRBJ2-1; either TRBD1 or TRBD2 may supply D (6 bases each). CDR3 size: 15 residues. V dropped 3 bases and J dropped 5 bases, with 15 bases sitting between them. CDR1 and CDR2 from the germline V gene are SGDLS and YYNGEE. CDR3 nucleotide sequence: TGTGCCAGCAGCGACAGGGAGGAAGAGGACAATGAGCAGTTCTTC. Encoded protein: CASSDREEEDNEQFF.

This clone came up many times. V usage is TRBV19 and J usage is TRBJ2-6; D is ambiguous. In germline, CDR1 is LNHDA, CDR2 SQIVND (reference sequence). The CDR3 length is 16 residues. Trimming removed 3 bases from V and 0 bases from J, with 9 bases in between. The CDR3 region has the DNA TGTGCCAGTAGTATCGGCATCTACTCTGGGGCCAACGTCCTGACTTTC. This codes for CASSIGIYSGANVLTF.

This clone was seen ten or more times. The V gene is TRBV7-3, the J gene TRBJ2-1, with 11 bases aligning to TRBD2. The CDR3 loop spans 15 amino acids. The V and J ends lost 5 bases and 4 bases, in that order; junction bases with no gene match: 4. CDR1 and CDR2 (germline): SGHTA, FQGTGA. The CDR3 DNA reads TGTGCCAGCAGCCAACTAGCGGGGGTATACAATGAGCAGTTCTTC. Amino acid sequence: CASSQLAGVYNEQFF.

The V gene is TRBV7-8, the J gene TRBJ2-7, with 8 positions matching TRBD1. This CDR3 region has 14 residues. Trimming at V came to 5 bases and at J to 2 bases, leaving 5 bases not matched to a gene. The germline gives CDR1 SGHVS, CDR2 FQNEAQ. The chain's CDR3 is CASSPGDRTYEQYF. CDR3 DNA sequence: TGTGCCAGCAGCCCAGGGGACAGGACCTACGAGCAGTACTTC.

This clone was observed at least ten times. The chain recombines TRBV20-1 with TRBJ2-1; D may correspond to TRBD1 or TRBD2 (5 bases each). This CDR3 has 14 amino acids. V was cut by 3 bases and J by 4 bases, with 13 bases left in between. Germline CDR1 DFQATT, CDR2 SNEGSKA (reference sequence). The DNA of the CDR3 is TGCAGTGCTAGTAGTAGGGGAGTATACAATGAGCAGTTCTTC. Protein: CSASSRGVYNEQFF.

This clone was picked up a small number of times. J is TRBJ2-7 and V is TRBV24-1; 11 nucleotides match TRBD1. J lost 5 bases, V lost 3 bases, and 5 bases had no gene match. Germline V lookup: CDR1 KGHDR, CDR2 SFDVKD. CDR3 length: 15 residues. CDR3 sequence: CATSDPGTGGNEQYF. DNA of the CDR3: TGTGCCACCAGTGATCCCGGGACAGGGGGAAACGAGCAGTACTTC.

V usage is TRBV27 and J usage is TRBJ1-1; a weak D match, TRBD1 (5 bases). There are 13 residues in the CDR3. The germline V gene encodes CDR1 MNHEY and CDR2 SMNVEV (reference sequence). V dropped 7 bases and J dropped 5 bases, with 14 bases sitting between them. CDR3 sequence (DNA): TGTGCCAGCACGGCAGGGCGCAGTACTGAAGCTTTCTTT. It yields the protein CASTAGRSTEAFF.

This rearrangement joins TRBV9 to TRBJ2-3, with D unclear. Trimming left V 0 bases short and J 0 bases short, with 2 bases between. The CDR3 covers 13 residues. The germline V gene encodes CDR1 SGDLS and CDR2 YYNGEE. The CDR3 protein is CASSVVSTDTQYF. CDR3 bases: TGTGCCAGCAGCGTAGTCAGCACAGATACGCAGTATTTT.

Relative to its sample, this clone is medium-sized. CDR3 sequence: CASSPLGWGRVTKNIQYF. CDR3 bases: TGTGCCAGTAGTCCCTTAGGTTGGGGGAGGGTGACCAAAAACATTCAGTACTTC. The rearrangement links TRBV19 to TRBJ2-4; 7 nucleotides align to TRBD2. The CDR3 length is 18 residues. V was clipped by 5 bases and J by 2 bases; unmatched bases: 15. Germline V lookup: CDR1 LNHDA, CDR2 SQIVND (reference sequence). The whole variable domain, remainder taken from reference TRBV19 and TRBJ2-4, is DGGITQSPKYLFRKEGQNVTLSCEQNLNHDAMYWYRQDPGQGLRLIYYSQIVNDFQKGDIAEGYSVSREKKESFPLTVTSAQKNPTAFYLCASSPLGWGRVTKNIQYFGAGTRLSVL.

CDR3 sequence reads: CASSWDRGFFYGYTF. The DNA for the CDR3 is TGTGCCAGCAGCTGGGACAGGGGTTTTTTCTATGGCTACACCTTC. This chain connects TRBV11-2 to TRBJ1-2, with 10 bases lining up with TRBD1. Looked up from germline, CDR1 is SGHAT and CDR2 is FQNNGV. This CDR3 is built from 15 residues. The junction had 6 bases not matched to a gene; V was cut back by 4 bases and J by 4 bases. Together with reference TRBV11-2 and TRBJ1-2, the CDR3 gives the full variable domain: EAGVAQSPRYKIIEKRQSVAFWCNPISGHATLYWYQQILGQGPKLLIQFQNNGVVDDSQLPKDRFSAERLKGVDSTLKIQPAKLEDSAVYLCASSWDRGFFYGYTFGSGTRLTVV.

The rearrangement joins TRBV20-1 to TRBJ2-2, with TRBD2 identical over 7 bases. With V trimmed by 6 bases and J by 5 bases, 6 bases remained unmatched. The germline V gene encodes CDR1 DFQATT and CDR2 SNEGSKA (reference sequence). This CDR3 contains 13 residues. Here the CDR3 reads CSASTSVTGELFF. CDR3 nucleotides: TGCAGTGCATCTACTAGCGTGACCGGGGAGCTGTTTTTT.